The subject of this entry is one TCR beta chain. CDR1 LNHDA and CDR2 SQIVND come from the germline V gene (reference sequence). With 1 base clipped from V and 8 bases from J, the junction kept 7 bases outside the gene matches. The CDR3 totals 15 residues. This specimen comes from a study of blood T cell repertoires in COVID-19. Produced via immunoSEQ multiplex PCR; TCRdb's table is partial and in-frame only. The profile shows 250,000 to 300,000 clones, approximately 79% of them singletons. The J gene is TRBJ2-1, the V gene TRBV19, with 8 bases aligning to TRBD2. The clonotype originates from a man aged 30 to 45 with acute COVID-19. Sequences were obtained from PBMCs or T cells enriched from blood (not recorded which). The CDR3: CASSIGSGRTDEQFF. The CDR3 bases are TGTGCCAGTAGTATAGGAAGCGGGAGAACGGATGAGCAGTTCTTC.